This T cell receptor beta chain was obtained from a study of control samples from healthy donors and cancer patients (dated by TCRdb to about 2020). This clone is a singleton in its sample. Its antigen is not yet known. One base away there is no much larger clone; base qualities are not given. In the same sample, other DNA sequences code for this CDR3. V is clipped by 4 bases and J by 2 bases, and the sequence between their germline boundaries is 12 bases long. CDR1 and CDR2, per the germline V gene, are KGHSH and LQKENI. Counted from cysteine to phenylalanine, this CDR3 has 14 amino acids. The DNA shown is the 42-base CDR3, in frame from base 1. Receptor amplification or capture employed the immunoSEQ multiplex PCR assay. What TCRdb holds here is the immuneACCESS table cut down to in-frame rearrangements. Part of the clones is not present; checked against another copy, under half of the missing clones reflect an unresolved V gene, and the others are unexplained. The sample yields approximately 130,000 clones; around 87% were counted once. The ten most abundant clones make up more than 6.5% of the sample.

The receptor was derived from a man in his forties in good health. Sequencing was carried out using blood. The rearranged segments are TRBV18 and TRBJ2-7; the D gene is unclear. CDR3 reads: CASSRFGQAYEQYF. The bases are TGTGCCAGCTCACGATTTGGGCAGGCCTACGAGCAGTACTTC.